These T cell receptor beta chains were read from a single sample in a study of shared clonotypes between healthy human individuals. TCRdb keeps only in-frame clones here, not all; method: immunoSEQ multiplex PCR. The sample carries approximately 530,000 clones, roughly 95% recorded once. The specimen was naive CD4+ T cells sorted from blood. These receptor sequences come from a woman aged 30 to 39 in good health. Each CDR3 is given with its conserved first and last residue. D genes are given only for firm matches.

J: TRBJ1-1; D: .; V: TRBV2; CDR3: CASPRQENTEAFF
J: TRBJ1-4; D: TRBD1; V: TRBV28; CDR3: CASSFVGTGREKLFF
J: TRBJ1-3; D: .; V: TRBV5-5; CDR3: CASSRVISGNTIYF
J: TRBJ2-3; D: TRBD2; V: TRBV12-5; CDR3: CASGLGTSTTDTQYF
J: TRBJ2-1; D: .; V: TRBV5-4; CDR3: CASTLGGASGLSYNEQFF
J: TRBJ1-1; D: .; V: TRBV6-5; CDR3: CASSYWGEAFF
J: TRBJ1-5; D: .; V: TRBV19; CDR3: CASGGGAQGQPQHF
J: TRBJ2-2; D: .; V: TRBV9; CDR3: CASSAGLKNTGELFF
J: TRBJ1-5; D: .; V: TRBV7-3; CDR3: CASLRPAHQPQHF
J: TRBJ2-7; D: .; V: TRBV29-1; CDR3: CSVRRGTTVEVYEQYF
J: .; D: .; V: TRBV7-9; CDR3: CASSLRGTVTYEQYF
J: TRBJ2-1; D: TRBD2; V: TRBV11-2; CDR3: CASSSWGAGSYNEQFF
J: TRBJ2-2; D: .; V: TRBV6-5; CDR3: CASSYLSGAAGELFF
J: TRBJ2-5; D: .; V: TRBV5-4; CDR3: CASSATGYQETQYF
J: TRBJ2-3; D: TRBD1; V: TRBV4-2; CDR3: CASSPGQGLQYF
J: TRBJ2-1; D: .; V: TRBV2; CDR3: CASTADNEQFF
J: TRBJ2-5; D: .; V: TRBV19; CDR3: CASKDRHHGTQYF
J: TRBJ1-2; D: TRBD1; V: TRBV19; CDR3: CASSTSTGGLFNYGYTF
J: TRBJ2-7; D: TRBD1; V: TRBV18; CDR3: CASSPPGQGEEQYF
J: TRBJ1-3; D: .; V: TRBV18; CDR3: CASSPRTGVLSGNTIYF
J: TRBJ1-4; D: .; V: TRBV7-9; CDR3: CASSLAGGRREKLFF
J: TRBJ2-1; D: TRBD1; V: TRBV28; CDR3: CASISGGPSYNEQFF
J: TRBJ2-1; D: TRBD1; V: TRBV2; CDR3: CASSEWVGGDEQFF
J: TRBJ2-5; D: .; V: TRBV18; CDR3: CASSPLDQPRETQYF
J: TRBJ2-2; D: .; V: TRBV5-1; CDR3: CASRPNTGTPSSGELFF
J: TRBJ2-1; D: .; V: TRBV21-1; CDR3: CASSNGTPYNEQFF
J: TRBJ2-7; D: .; V: TRBV5-4; CDR3: CASSLDQRSYEQYF
J: TRBJ1-4; D: .; V: TRBV28; CDR3: CASSFSQGPEKLFF
J: TRBJ1-1; D: .; V: TRBV5-4; CDR3: CASSLGRKNTEAFF
J: TRBJ2-1; D: .; V: TRBV20-1; CDR3: CSAVSHNEQFF
J: TRBJ2-3; D: .; V: TRBV10-3; CDR3: CASRGGPDTQYF
J: TRBJ2-3; D: TRBD2; V: TRBV28; CDR3: CASSLSGEPDTQYF
J: TRBJ2-5; D: .; V: TRBV25-1; CDR3: CASSEFRRETQYF
J: TRBJ2-6; D: .; V: TRBV19; CDR3: CASSRQGLTSGANVLTF
J: TRBJ2-7; D: .; V: TRBV5-1; CDR3: CASSLGGNSYEQYF
J: TRBJ2-7; D: TRBD1; V: TRBV7-7; CDR3: CASRSGQGTSYEQYF
J: TRBJ1-2; D: .; V: TRBV18; CDR3: CASSPGQNYGYTF
J: TRBJ2-5; D: TRBD2; V: TRBV7-2; CDR3: CASSLVAGAGETQYF
J: TRBJ2-3; D: .; V: TRBV18; CDR3: CASSQLPPGDPDTQYF
J: TRBJ2-1; D: .; V: TRBV4-1; CDR3: CASSHPSDVYNEQFF
J: TRBJ2-5; D: .; V: TRBV30; CDR3: CAWSGGRETQYF
J: .; D: .; V: TRBV5-5; CDR3: CASSLDSTYEQYF
J: TRBJ1-2; D: .; V: TRBV28; CDR3: CASSFGGDGYTF
J: TRBJ1-6; D: .; V: TRBV19; CDR3: CASSPRENSPLHF
J: TRBJ1-2; D: .; V: TRBV14; CDR3: CASSLNLALNGYTF
J: TRBJ2-1; D: TRBD2; V: TRBV5-1; CDR3: CASSPGTSALKDEQFF
J: TRBJ2-2; D: .; V: TRBV6-5; CDR3: CASSYSQVRMIGELFF
J: TRBJ2-5; D: TRBD1; V: TRBV7-2; CDR3: CASSLGKGTGNRGETQYF
J: TRBJ2-7; D: TRBD1; V: TRBV28; CDR3: CASSWGTGASYEQYF
J: TRBJ1-1; D: .; V: TRBV25-1; CDR3: CASSELTGEAFF